This passage covers 4 T cell receptor beta chains from one sample sequenced in a study of metastatic and nonmetastatic thyroid tumors. Every patient underwent thyroid surgery untreated. TCRdb redid the clone calls on the PCR reads using MiXCR. The sample lists 42,000 or so clones, 18% occurring once. The material sequenced was tumor tissue. Receptors originate from a female donor with papillary thyroid cancer or a benign thyroid nodule (not recorded which). Some clones in this sample may be carry-over from other donors' samples.

This clone was picked up a small number of times. The chain uses TRBV6-1 and TRBJ1-3; D is undetermined. The germline CDR1 and CDR2 sequences are MNHNS and SASEGT. Trimming left V 0 bases short and J 5 bases short, with 8 bases between. This CDR3 has 14 residues. The CDR3 DNA sequence: TGTGCCAGCAGTGAAGCTCCTACCCGAAACACCATATATTTT. Translating gives CASSEAPTRNTIYF.

With respect to this clone: A read error is possible here, since a much larger clone lies one base away. The rearrangement links TRBV25-1 to TRBJ1-2; no clear D. This CDR3 region has 13 residues. V was pared by 8 bases and J by 4 bases, with 14 bases between. CDR1 MGHDK and CDR2 SYGVNS come from the germline V gene. The CDR3 protein is CASQRGRSYGYTF. The CDR3 DNA sequence: TGTGCCAGCCAAAGAGGACGGAGCTATGGCTACACCTTC.

Concerning this clone itself: A read error is possible here, since a much larger clone lies one base away. V and J are TRBV5-6 and TRBJ1-3, with D possibly TRBD1 on 6 matching bases. Germline CDR1 reads SGHDT; CDR2 reads YYEEEE. This CDR3 comprises 15 residues. This CDR3 reads CASRQGIWGPNTIHF. The CDR3 DNA reads TGTGCCAGCAGGCAGGGGATCTGGGGGCCGAACACCATACATTTT. The complete variable domain, with remaining parts taken from reference TRBV5-6 and TRBJ1-3, reads DAGVTQSPTHLIKTRGQQVTLRCSPKSGHDTVSWYQQALGQGPQFIFQYYEEEERQRGNFPDRFSGHQFPNYSSELNVNALLLGDSALYLCASRQGIWGPNTIHFGEGSWLTVV.

This clone was seen repeatedly, ten times or more. The final CDR3 position lacks the conserved phenylalanine or tryptophan, pointing to a likely read error. V gene TRBV6-6 combines with J gene TRBJ1-5, with 9 bases lining up with TRBD1. CDR3 length: 15 amino acids. Trimming at V came to 1 base and at J to 8 bases, leaving 6 bases not matched to a gene. Germline-derived CDR1 and CDR2 are MNHNY and SVGAGI (reference sequence). The CDR3 coding sequence is TGTGCCAGCAGTTACTACCGGGACAGGGAAGAGCCCCAGCATCTT. Protein: CASSYYRDREEPQHL.